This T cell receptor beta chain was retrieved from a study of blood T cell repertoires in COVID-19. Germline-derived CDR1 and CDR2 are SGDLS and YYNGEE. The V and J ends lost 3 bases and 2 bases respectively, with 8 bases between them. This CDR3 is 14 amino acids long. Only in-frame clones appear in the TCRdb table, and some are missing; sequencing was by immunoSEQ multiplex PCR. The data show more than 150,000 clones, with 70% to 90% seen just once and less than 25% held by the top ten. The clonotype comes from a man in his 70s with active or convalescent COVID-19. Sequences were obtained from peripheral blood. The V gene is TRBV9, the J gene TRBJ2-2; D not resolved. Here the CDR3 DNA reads TGTGCCAGCAGCGCAACCACTAACACCGGGGAGCTGTTTTTT. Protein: CASSATTNTGELFF.